This T cell receptor (beta chain) was identified in a study of PD-1 and CTLA-4 blockade in melanoma. Some clones are missing from TCRdb's copy, which holds only in-frame ones; the method was immunoSEQ multiplex PCR. This sample yields 23,000 or so clones, of which about 91% are seen a single time; 6% to 8% belongs to the top ten. This clone was recorded a few times. The germline V gene has CDR1 MGHRA and CDR2 YSYEKL. CDR3 size: 15 residues. V was clipped by 4 bases and J by 0 bases, with 12 bases between them. This sequence was found in a human donor with melanoma. The material sequenced was CD8+ T cells from peripheral blood, taken before anti-PD-1 treatment. V and J are TRBV4-1 and TRBJ1-2, with D tentatively TRBD1 (5 bases). CDR3 region: CASSPTTEANYGYTF. The CDR3 DNA reads TGCGCCAGCAGCCCCACGACAGAAGCTAACTATGGCTACACCTTC.